What follows are 18 T cell receptor beta chains derived from one specimen sequenced in a study of human T cells and chemical hapten exposure. TCRdb re-called the RACE reads through MiXCR, storing one row per CDR3 protein. The repertoire holds around 250,000 distinct CDR3 sequences, with about 8.1% as singletons. Time point in this sample: pre-sensitization, week 0. As to treatment: therapeutic diphenylcyclopropenone sensitization with weekly scalp DPC. The material sequenced was whole blood, taken in connection with sensitization to the hapten diphenylcyclopropenone (DPC). Receptors originate from a woman aged 35 to 49 with alopecia areata. Some clones in this sample may be carry-over from other donors' samples.

There are a few counts of this clonotype. The rearrangement links TRBV27 to TRBJ2-7, with 9 positions matching TRBD1. Germline CDR1 reads MNHEY; CDR2 reads SMNVEV (reference sequence). The CDR3 spans 14 residues. The junction had 5 bases not matched to a gene; V was cut back by 4 bases and J by 4 bases. In DNA, the CDR3 is TGTGCCAGCAGTTCCCCGGGACAGGGTTACGAGCAGTACTTC. This sequence encodes CASSSPGQGYEQYF.

V usage is TRBV7-2 and J usage is TRBJ1-5; D may be TRBD1 (5 bases). This CDR3 comprises 15 residues. Trimming removed 4 bases at V and 5 bases at J, with 15 bases between. Germline V lookup: CDR1 SGHTA, CDR2 FQGNSA. CDR3 DNA sequence: TGTGCCAGCAGCTCAGCCGGGACGGAAGATCAGCCCCAGCATTTT. This encodes CASSSAGTEDQPQHF. The full variable domain, completed using reference TRBV7-2 and TRBJ1-5, is GAGVSQSPSNKVTEKGKDVELRCDPISGHTALYWYRQSLGQGLEFLIYFQGNSAPDKSGLPSDRFSAERTGGSVSTLTIQRTQQEDSAVYLCASSSAGTEDQPQHFGDGTRLSIL.

This clonotype was observed a few times. The chain employs TRBV6-1 and TRBJ1-1, with D unclear. Germline V lookup: CDR1 MNHNS, CDR2 SASEGT. V lost 3 bases, J lost 4 bases, and 9 bases lay in between. This CDR3 region has 13 residues. CDR3 residues: CASSDAPSTEAFF. DNA of the CDR3: TGTGCCAGCAGTGATGCTCCGAGCACTGAAGCTTTCTTT.

In this sample, this clonotype turned up a few times. The V and J genes are TRBV12-3 or TRBV12-4 and TRBJ2-2, with 7 positions matching TRBD2. The CDR3 is made up of 15 amino acids. V dropped 6 bases and J dropped 6; count of bases not matched to a gene: 10. The CDR3 loop is CASRLADLGAGELFF. The CDR3 bases are TGTGCCAGCAGGCTAGCGGACCTAGGCGCCGGGGAGCTGTTTTTT.

The rearrangement uses TRBV4-2 and TRBJ2-7, with 14 bases lining up with TRBD2. The CDR3 is 16 amino acids. The germline V gene has CDR1 LGHNA and CDR2 YNFKEQ. The V and J ends lost 0 bases and 3 bases, in that order; junction bases with no gene match: 1. The CDR3 loop reads CASSQDGTSGSYEQYF. CDR3 coding DNA: TGTGCCAGCAGCCAAGATGGGACTAGCGGGAGCTACGAGCAGTACTTC.

V is TRBV28 and J is TRBJ2-3; 9 bases agree with TRBD2. V dropped 4 bases and J dropped 2; count of bases not matched to a gene: 13. Germline V gene data show CDR1 as MDHEN and CDR2 as SYDVKM. The CDR3 covers 18 residues. The CDR3 DNA reads as TGTGCCAGCAGTTATCCGACTAGCGGACGTATCCTCACAGATACGCAGTATTTT. Protein: CASSYPTSGRILTDTQYF.

This clonotype was counted between two and nine times. The chain couples TRBV9 to TRBJ2-7, with D tentatively TRBD2 (5 bases). The germline CDR1 and CDR2 sequences are SGDLS and YYNGEE. This CDR3 is 13 amino acids long. The V and J ends lost 8 bases and 0 bases respectively, with 12 bases between them. CDR3 nucleotide sequence: TGTGCCAGTAATTCGGGGTACTCCTACGAGCAGTACTTC. Protein: CASNSGYSYEQYF.

This clonotype was detected many times. This chain links TRBV7-8 with TRBJ2-5; D perhaps matches TRBD2 (5 bases). Per germline, CDR1 SGHVS and CDR2 FQNEAQ. The CDR3 spans 12 residues. The V end lost 5 bases, the J end lost 7 bases, and 11 bases lay between the germline ends. This chain's CDR3 is CASSLRVGTQYF. DNA of the CDR3: TGTGCCAGCAGCCTGAGGGTCGGGACCCAGTACTTC.

Ten or more counts support this clonotype. This chain connects TRBV7-2 to TRBJ2-3; 9 bases map to TRBD1. The CDR3 sequence is 14 residues long. Trimming at V came to 3 bases and at J to 3 bases, leaving 1 base not matched to a gene. CDR1 and CDR2 from the germline V gene are SGHTA and FQGNSA. This CDR3 reads CASSLDRGTDTQYF. The CDR3 DNA is TGTGCCAGCAGCTTGGACAGGGGTACAGATACGCAGTATTTT.

The CDR3, as DNA: TGTGCCAGCAGCTTAGCGATGGGCGCGGACACTGAAGCTTTCTTT. It is translated as CASSLAMGADTEAFF. The rearrangement joins TRBV7-9 to TRBJ1-1; D is ambiguous. Trimming removed 0 bases at V and 3 bases at J, with 11 bases between. Germline V gives CDR1 SEHNR, CDR2 FQNEAQ (reference sequence). The CDR3 contains 15 residues.

The rearrangement uses TRBV24-1 and TRBJ2-7; 8 nucleotides line up with TRBD1. Losses at the gene ends were 3 bases for V and 6 bases for J; bases not matched to a gene: 3. Germline CDR1 reads KGHDR; CDR2 reads SFDVKD. The CDR3 has 13 amino acids. Written as DNA, the CDR3 is TGTGCCACCAGTGATAAGGACAGGGCCGAGCAGTACTTC. The encoded protein is CATSDKDRAEQYF.

This clonotype was detected a few times. The J gene is TRBJ2-1, the V gene TRBV13, with 12 positions matching TRBD1. CDR1 is PRHDT and CDR2 is FYEKMQ in the germline V gene (reference sequence). J lost 8 bases, V lost 5 bases, and 10 bases had no gene match. The CDR3 runs to 16 residues. The CDR3 DNA is TGTGCCAGCAGCCGCCGACCGGGACAGGGGGCCGATGAGCAGTTCTTC. Amino acids: CASSRRPGQGADEQFF.

This clonotype was seen a few times. V gene TRBV6-5 combines with J gene TRBJ2-2; 14 bases map to TRBD2. The CDR3 loop spans 16 amino acids. J was trimmed by 1 base and V by 5 bases; bases with no gene match: 0. The germline V gene has CDR1 MNHEY and CDR2 SVGAGI. In DNA form, the CDR3 reads TGTGCCAGCAGTGGACTAGCGGGAGGGAACACCGGGGAGCTGTTTTTT. As protein: CASSGLAGGNTGELFF.

This clonotype has a handful of counts. The chain recombines TRBV7-2 with TRBJ1-1, with TRBD1 matching over 7 bases. This CDR3 has 14 amino acids. V shed 5 bases, J shed 3 bases, and the junction held 6 bases outside the gene matches. Germline V gene data show CDR1 as SGHTA and CDR2 as FQGNSA. The CDR3: CASSRFGTDTEAFF. CDR3 DNA: TGTGCCAGCAGCCGCTTTGGGACAGACACTGAAGCTTTCTTT.

The chain uses TRBV20-1 and TRBJ2-1; possibly TRBD2 for D (5 bases). The CDR3 contains 16 residues. The V and J ends lost 3 bases and 7 bases respectively, with 22 bases between them. CDR1 is DFQATT and CDR2 is SNEGSKA in the germline V gene (reference sequence). The CDR3 DNA reads TGCAGTGCTAGGGGCCAGAAAGAGCGGAGCTATAATGAGCAGTTCTTC. Amino acids: CSARGQKERSYNEQFF.

The chain combines TRBV4-2 with TRBJ1-1; D is ambiguous. Germline V lookup: CDR1 LGHNA, CDR2 YNFKEQ. Trimming removed 1 base at V and 6 bases at J, with 12 bases between. The CDR3 covers 14 residues. CDR3 nucleotides: TGTGCCAGCAGCCAAGTATCCCACGAGCCTGAAGCTTTCTTT. This sequence encodes CASSQVSHEPEAFF.

A few counts support this clonotype. V and J are TRBV28 and TRBJ1-4; D might be TRBD1 (5 bases). This CDR3 has 16 amino acids. Germline V lookup: CDR1 MDHEN, CDR2 SYDVKM. Trimming took off 6 bases at V and 4 bases at J, with 18 bases between the two ends. The CDR3 spells CASSSHRTALNEKLFF. The CDR3, as DNA: TGTGCCAGCAGCTCTCACAGGACGGCTCTTAATGAAAAACTGTTTTTT.

This clonotype was counted ten times or more. The chain couples TRBV29-1 to TRBJ2-5; no clear D. V was pared by 4 bases and J by 1 base, with 16 bases between. The germline gives CDR1 SQVTM, CDR2 ANQGSEA. CDR3 size: 15 residues. The CDR3 DNA reads as TGCAGCGTTGCCGGGCGACGAACATCCCAAGAGACCCAGTACTTC. Protein product: CSVAGRRTSQETQYF.